This entry lists 7 T cell receptor beta chains sequenced from one sample in a study of T cell responses to AZD1222 COVID-19 vaccine. Measured with immunoSEQ multiplex PCR; TCRdb has only the in-frame clones, and not every one. This table has 150,000 or so clones, around 93% appearing once. The input for sequencing was peripheral blood, taken 28 days after the second AZD1222 dose. All receptors come from an adult who received the AZD1222 COVID-19 vaccine.

This clone occurred once. The chain uses TRBV12-3 or TRBV12-4 and TRBJ2-7; 8 positions match TRBD1. Trimming removed 7 bases from V and 5 bases from J; junction bases left unmatched: 7. This CDR3 is 13 amino acids long. Here the CDR3 reads CASTLGQGHEQYF. The CDR3 DNA reads TGTGCCAGCACTCTCGGACAGGGCCACGAGCAGTACTTC.

This rearrangement joins TRBV28 to TRBJ2-7, with D hard to call. CDR1 and CDR2 from the germline V gene are MDHEN and SYDVKM. This CDR3 contains 12 residues. Trimming stripped 2 bases from V and 3 bases from J, with 5 bases between. CDR3 nucleotides: TGTGCCAGCAGTTTAGTCGGCTACGAGCAGTACTTC. It yields the protein CASSLVGYEQYF.

V gene TRBV7-9 combines with J gene TRBJ2-7; 7 bases align to TRBD1. V shed 4 bases and J 1 base; nucleotides not matched to a gene: 7. Germline CDR1 and CDR2: SEHNR and FQNEAQ (reference sequence). CDR3 length equals 15 residues. CDR3 DNA sequence: TGTGCCAGCAGCTCCTGGACAGGCCGATCCTACGAGCAGTACTTC. Protein sequence: CASSSWTGRSYEQYF.

This clone has only one observation. This chain connects TRBV28 to TRBJ1-5; TRBD1 agrees at 7 bases. The CDR3 covers 15 residues. V shed 5 bases, J shed 4 bases, and the junction held 8 bases outside the gene matches. CDR1 MDHEN and CDR2 SYDVKM come from the germline V gene. The CDR3 DNA sequence: TGTGCCAGCAGTCCTCCGGGACAGAAAAATCAGCCCCAGCATTTT. Residues: CASSPPGQKNQPQHF.

This sequence joins TRBV7-8 and TRBJ2-2, with TRBD1 matching over 8 bases. CDR3 length: 17 amino acids. V lost 1 base, J lost 4 bases, and 8 bases stayed unmatched. Germline assignment: CDR1 SGHVS and CDR2 FQNEAQ. As DNA, the CDR3 is TGTGCCAGCAGCTTAGTTATAGCGACAGGGGTCACCGGGGAGCTGTTTTTT. This sequence encodes CASSLVIATGVTGELFF.

The chain uses TRBV28 and TRBJ2-2; TRBD1 matches 8 bases. The ends lost 7 bases at V and 5 bases at J; junction bases unmatched: 6. Germline V lookup: CDR1 MDHEN, CDR2 SYDVKM. The CDR3 has 14 amino acids. CDR3 in DNA: TGTGCCAGCACAGGGGGCTTTCGTACCGGGGAGCTGTTTTTT. Protein product: CASTGGFRTGELFF.

The chain has TRBV11-1 and TRBJ2-5; tentative D call: TRBD2 (5 bases). CDR3 size: 15 residues. V was shortened by 1 base and J by 2 bases, with 11 bases between the two germline ends. CDR1 SGHAT and CDR2 FQDESV come from the germline V gene (reference sequence). The CDR3 here is CASSLGTRDQETQYF. The DNA for the CDR3 is TGTGCCAGCAGCTTAGGGACTCGCGATCAAGAGACCCAGTACTTC.